Included here is one T cell receptor (beta chain) sequence, with context. In the original workflow: Estimates of nucleated cell counts were drawn from the amplification of reference gene primers. Repertoires were generated with immunoSEQ multiplex PCR, while TCRdb's copy carries only in-frame clones and drops some. V and J calls and clone size follow that table, whereas D and trimming were derived from the DNA. The table lists 150,000 to 160,000 clones, roughly 80% of them singletons. This record comes from a study of blood T cell repertoires in COVID-19. The sequence came from a woman aged 55-70 years with acute or convalescent COVID-19. Specimen: peripheral blood.

The CDR3 sequence is CATSNPGLLAGPFF. CDR3 nucleotides: TGTGCCACCAGCAACCCAGGGCTACTAGCGGGACCCTTCTTC. The chain carries TRBV15 and TRBJ2-1; 10 bases match TRBD2. The CDR3 loop spans 14 amino acids. The V gene's germline CDR1 is LNHNV and CDR2 YYDKDF (reference sequence). Germline trimming cut 4 bases from V and 16 bases from J; bases unmatched to any gene: 13.